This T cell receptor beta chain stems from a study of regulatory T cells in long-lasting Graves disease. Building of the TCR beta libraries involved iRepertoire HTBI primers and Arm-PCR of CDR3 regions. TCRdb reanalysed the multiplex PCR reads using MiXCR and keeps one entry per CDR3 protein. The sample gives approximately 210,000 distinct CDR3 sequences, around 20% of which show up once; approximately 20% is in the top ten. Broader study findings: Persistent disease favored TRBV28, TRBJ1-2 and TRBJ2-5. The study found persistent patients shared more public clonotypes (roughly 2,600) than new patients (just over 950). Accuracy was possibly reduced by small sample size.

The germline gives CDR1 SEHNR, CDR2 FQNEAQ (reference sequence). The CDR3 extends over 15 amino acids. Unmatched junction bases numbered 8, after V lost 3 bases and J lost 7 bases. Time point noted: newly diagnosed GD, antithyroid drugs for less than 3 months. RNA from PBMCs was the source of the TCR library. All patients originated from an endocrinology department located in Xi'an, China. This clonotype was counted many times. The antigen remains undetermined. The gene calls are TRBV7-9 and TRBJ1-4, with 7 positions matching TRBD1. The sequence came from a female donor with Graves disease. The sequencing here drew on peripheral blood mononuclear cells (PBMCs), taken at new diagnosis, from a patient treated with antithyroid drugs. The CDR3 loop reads CASSLNRGGAEKLFF. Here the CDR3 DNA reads TGTGCCAGCAGCTTGAACAGGGGCGGAGCTGAAAAACTGTTTTTT. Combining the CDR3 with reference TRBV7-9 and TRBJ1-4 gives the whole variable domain DTGVSQNPRHKITKRGQNVTFRCDPISEHNRLYWYRQTLGQGPEFLTYFQNEAQLEKSRLLSDRFSAERPKGSFSTLEIQRTEQGDSAMYLCASSLNRGGAEKLFFGSGTQLSVL.